This T cell receptor beta chain was documented in a study of blood T cell repertoires in COVID-19. Overall study context: Sites across the United States, Italy and Spain contributed samples from acute and convalescent COVID-19. PBMCs, B-cell-depleted T cells, or T cells were the source of the cDNA or gDNA that made up the material.

The cohort comprised adults aged 18 to 89 years residing in some 24 US areas. In the authors' methods: Reference gene primers were amplified, and this amplification served to estimate nucleated cell counts. The data were produced by immunoSEQ multiplex PCR, yet TCRdb's version contains in-frame clones alone and is incomplete. The V and J calls and clone size were taken over from that table, and D and trimming were inferred from the DNA. The sample has more than 40,000 clones, about 88% seen once. CDR1 and CDR2 from the germline V gene are SGHTA and FQGNSA. The CDR3 has 17 amino acids. J lost 2 bases, V lost 1 base, and 4 bases had no gene match.

This sequence was found in a woman between 50 and 59 years old who had recovered from COVID-19. V is TRBV7-2 and J is TRBJ2-2; TRBD2 matches 10 bases. Sequenced material: PBMCs or T cells enriched from blood (not recorded which). The CDR3: CASSLGASGGNTGELFF. The CDR3 DNA reads as TGTGCCAGCAGCTTAGGGGCTAGCGGGGGTAACACCGGGGAGCTGTTTTTT.